Following are 10 T cell receptor beta chains from one sample sequenced in a study of blood T cell repertoires in COVID-19. The assay was immunoSEQ multiplex PCR, and TCRdb's table has in-frame clones only and misses some. In the table there are some 300,000 clones, 75% to 90% of which are singletons. Input material: peripheral blood. These receptors were collected from a woman between 45 and 60 years old with COVID-19, enrolled during active disease.

The chain couples TRBV6-5 to TRBJ1-2, with a weak D call TRBD1 (6 bases). Trimming took 7 bases from V and 3 from J, leaving 15 bases between them. CDR1 is MNHEY and CDR2 is SVGAGI in the germline V gene. This CDR3 contains 14 residues. This chain's CDR3 is CASIPDRTYYGYTF. DNA for the CDR3: TGTGCCAGCATCCCTGACAGGACTTACTATGGCTACACCTTC.

The gene calls are TRBV30 and TRBJ1-4; D may be TRBD1 (5 bases). Trimming left V 1 base short and J 5 bases short, with 8 bases between. This CDR3 region has 13 residues. In germline, CDR1 is GTSNPN, CDR2 SVGIG (reference sequence). The CDR3 region has the DNA TGTGCCTGGAGTGGGGGCTTCAATGAAAAACTGTTTTTT. It encodes CAWSGGFNEKLFF.

This clone came up once. V and J are TRBV24-1 and TRBJ1-1, with D possibly TRBD1 on 5 matching bases. Trimming cost V 9 bases and J 1 base, with 11 bases left between them. CDR1 is KGHDR and CDR2 is SFDVKD in the germline V gene. The CDR3 consists of 13 residues. CDR3 sequence: CATLPGQNTEAFF. The CDR3 DNA reads TGTGCCACCCTCCCCGGACAGAACACTGAAGCTTTCTTT.

The chain couples TRBV19 to TRBJ2-5, with 9 positions matching TRBD1. The CDR3 has 16 residues. V gave up 3 bases and J gave up 4 bases; unmatched junction bases: 9. Germline lookup yields CDR1 LNHDA and CDR2 SQIVND (reference sequence). CDR3 DNA sequence: TGTGCCAGTAGTATCGGACAGGGGAGGGAGGCAGAGACCCAGTACTTC. Its protein product is CASSIGQGREAETQYF.

This chain joins TRBV5-1 and TRBJ2-1; maybe TRBD1 (5 bases). CDR1 SGHRS and CDR2 YFSETQ come from the germline V gene. Trimming removed 5 bases from V and 0 bases from J, with 21 bases in between. The length of the CDR3 is 18 residues. The CDR3, as DNA: TGCGCCAGCAGTCACCCGGTTACAGGATTAAGCTCCTACAATGAGCAGTTCTTC. Translating gives CASSHPVTGLSSYNEQFF. Full variable domain (rest looked up from reference TRBV5-1 and TRBJ2-1): KAGVTQTPRYLIKTRGQQVTLSCSPISGHRSVSWYQQTPGQGLQFLFEYFSETQRNKGNFPGRFSGRQFSNSRSEMNVSTLELGDSALYLCASSHPVTGLSSYNEQFFGPGTRLTVL.

The chain recombines TRBV6-5 with TRBJ1-1; 8 bases match TRBD1. Germline trimming cut 7 bases from V and 3 bases from J; bases unmatched to any gene: 7. CDR1 is MNHEY, CDR2 SVGAGI, per germline. The CDR3 totals 14 residues. The CDR3 region is CASKGQGYYTEAFF. CDR3 bases: TGTGCCAGCAAAGGACAGGGTTATTACACTGAAGCTTTCTTT.

The chain is built from TRBV24-1 and TRBJ2-1; possibly TRBD2 for D (10 bases). This CDR3 comprises 18 residues. CDR1 is KGHDR and CDR2 is SFDVKD in the germline V gene. Between the trimmed V and J ends, which lost 5 bases and 10 bases, there was a span of 29 bases. CDR3 bases: TGTGCCACCAGTGTTGGGACAGGGAGACTTCTAGCGGGAGACGAGCAGTTCTTC. This codes for CATSVGTGRLLAGDEQFF.

J is TRBJ1-2 and V is TRBV6-5, with no clear D. The germline gives CDR1 MNHEY, CDR2 SVGAGI. Trimming stripped 6 bases from V and 4 bases from J, with 9 bases between. This CDR3 comprises 12 residues. CDR3 sequence (DNA): TGTGCCAGCAGCGCTCTGGCCTATGGCTACACCTTC. This codes for CASSALAYGYTF.

This rearrangement joins TRBV5-8 to TRBJ1-5; unclear D gene. The germline V gene has CDR1 SGHTS and CDR2 YDEGEE. The CDR3 contains 12 residues. V was clipped by 2 bases and J by 4 bases, with 4 bases between them. The CDR3 spells CASSFRNQPQHF. Written as DNA, the CDR3 is TGTGCCAGCAGCTTTCGGAATCAGCCCCAGCATTTT.

This chain uses TRBV30 with TRBJ2-2; possibly TRBD1 for D (5 bases). V lost 2 bases to trimming and J lost 11 bases, with 9 bases between them. This CDR3 comprises 11 residues. The germline V gene encodes CDR1 GTSNPN and CDR2 SVGIG (reference sequence). The CDR3 sequence is CAWSLGVELFF. DNA of the CDR3: TGTGCCTGGAGTCTAGGGGTTGAGCTGTTTTTT.